The rows below give T cell receptor beta chains drawn from one sample of a study of blood T cell repertoires in COVID-19. Measured with immunoSEQ multiplex PCR; TCRdb has only the in-frame clones, and not every one. Of about 100,000 clones listed, roughly 88% are singletons. The sequenced material came from peripheral blood. These receptors originate from a human donor in a cohort sampled during active COVID-19. The CDR3 runs from the conserved cysteine through the conserved F or W. The order of the fields is CDR3 DNA, CDR3 protein, clone size, V gene, D gene, J gene. The D gene is left open where the match is weak. Clone size is not always given. Where it is, it says once, few, many or a class for expanded clones.

CDR3nt: TGCAGCGTCGCTCAGGGGTCGAGGAATGAGCAGTTCTTC
CDR3aa: CSVAQGSRNEQFF
abundance: .
v_gene: TRBV29-1
d_gene: .
j_gene: TRBJ2-1

CDR3nt: TGCAGTGCTAGTGACTCGGGCTACAATGAGCAGTTCTTC
CDR3aa: CSASDSGYNEQFF
abundance: .
v_gene: TRBV20-1
d_gene: .
j_gene: TRBJ2-1

CDR3nt: TGTGCCGGCCAAGCGGAGGCTAGCACAGATACGCAGTATTTT
CDR3aa: CAGQAEASTDTQYF
abundance: .
v_gene: TRBV5-4
d_gene: .
j_gene: TRBJ2-3

CDR3nt: TGTGCCAGCAGCGTTTCTAGCGGGAGGGACACCGGGGAGCTGTTTTTT
CDR3aa: CASSVSSGRDTGELFF
abundance: .
v_gene: TRBV9
d_gene: TRBD2
j_gene: TRBJ2-2

CDR3nt: TGTGCCAGCAGCATATTAGCGGGATTCGGCACCGGGGAGCTGTTTTTT
CDR3aa: CASSILAGFGTGELFF
abundance: .
v_gene: TRBV7-8
d_gene: TRBD2
j_gene: TRBJ2-2

CDR3nt: TGTGCCAGCAGTTACGTAGCTAGCGGAAACAATGAGCAGTTCTTC
CDR3aa: CASSYVASGNNEQFF
abundance: .
v_gene: TRBV6-2/TRBV6-3
d_gene: TRBD2
j_gene: TRBJ2-1

CDR3nt: TGTGCCAGTAGGGGTAGGACAGGGTGGAACACTGAAGCTTTCTTT
CDR3aa: CASRGRTGWNTEAFF
abundance: .
v_gene: TRBV19
d_gene: TRBD1
j_gene: TRBJ1-1

CDR3nt: TGTGCCAGCAGCCGGGACAGGGGTAGCGAGCAGTACTTC
CDR3aa: CASSRDRGSEQYF
abundance: .
v_gene: TRBV6-4
d_gene: TRBD1
j_gene: TRBJ2-7

CDR3nt: TGTGCCAGCAGTACTAGCGGGAGTTCCTACAATGAGCAGTTCTTC
CDR3aa: CASSTSGSSYNEQFF
abundance: .
v_gene: TRBV2
d_gene: TRBD2
j_gene: TRBJ2-1

CDR3nt: TGTGCCAGCAGTTTAAGCCCCTACGAGCAGTACTTC
CDR3aa: CASSLSPYEQYF
abundance: .
v_gene: TRBV12-3/TRBV12-4
d_gene: .
j_gene: TRBJ2-7

CDR3nt: TGTGCCAGCAGTGAATGGAGCGGAGAGACTTACAATGAGCAGTTCTTC
CDR3aa: CASSEWSGETYNEQFF
abundance: .
v_gene: TRBV25-1
d_gene: .
j_gene: TRBJ2-1

CDR3nt: TGTGCCAGCACCGGACAGGGGTTGGGGAACACTGAAGCTTTCTTT
CDR3aa: CASTGQGLGNTEAFF
abundance: .
v_gene: TRBV7-2
d_gene: TRBD1
j_gene: TRBJ1-1

CDR3nt: TGTGCCAGCAGCTTGGCCCACTGGGACAGGGGGCTTATGAACACTGAAGCTTTCTTT
CDR3aa: CASSLAHWDRGLMNTEAFF
abundance: .
v_gene: TRBV5-5
d_gene: TRBD1
j_gene: TRBJ1-1

CDR3nt: TGTGCCAGCAGTTACAGCGGGAGTTTCGTTGAGCAGTTCTTC
CDR3aa: CASSYSGSFVEQFF
abundance: .
v_gene: TRBV6-2/TRBV6-3
d_gene: TRBD2
j_gene: TRBJ2-1

CDR3nt: TGTGCCACCAGTGCCCCCGGACTCCCAGGGGTTTACACCTTC
CDR3aa: CATSAPGLPGVYTF
abundance: .
v_gene: TRBV24-1
d_gene: .
j_gene: TRBJ1-2

CDR3nt: TGCGCCAGCAGCCGGAACACCGGGGAGCTGTTTTTT
CDR3aa: CASSRNTGELFF
abundance: .
v_gene: TRBV10-1
d_gene: .
j_gene: TRBJ2-2

CDR3nt: TGTGCCAGCAGTTACGTGGGACAGGGTAATTCACCCCTCCACTTT
CDR3aa: CASSYVGQGNSPLHF
abundance: .
v_gene: TRBV6-2/TRBV6-3
d_gene: TRBD1
j_gene: TRBJ1-6

CDR3nt: TGTGCCAGCTCACCACCGGGACAGGCCATCCTATCCTACGAGCAGTACTTC
CDR3aa: CASSPPGQAILSYEQYF
abundance: .
v_gene: TRBV18
d_gene: TRBD1
j_gene: TRBJ2-7

CDR3nt: TGTGCCAGCAGTTCTCCAGGACAGGGTAAGCCCCAGCATTTT
CDR3aa: CASSSPGQGKPQHF
abundance: once
v_gene: TRBV28
d_gene: TRBD1
j_gene: TRBJ1-5

CDR3nt: TGTGCCAGCAGTCCCCCGGCAGATACGCAGTATTTT
CDR3aa: CASSPPADTQYF
abundance: .
v_gene: TRBV27
d_gene: .
j_gene: TRBJ2-3

CDR3nt: TGTGCCAGCAGCCTGGGACAGGGATTTCTCTCTGGCTACACCTTC
CDR3aa: CASSLGQGFLSGYTF
abundance: .
v_gene: TRBV5-4
d_gene: TRBD1
j_gene: TRBJ1-2

CDR3nt: TGTGCCAGCAGCTTGGATAGCGGGTTTAATGGCTACACCTTC
CDR3aa: CASSLDSGFNGYTF
abundance: .
v_gene: TRBV5-5
d_gene: .
j_gene: TRBJ1-2

CDR3nt: TGTGCCAGCAGACAAGGACAGGGATCCTACGAGCAGTACTTC
CDR3aa: CASRQGQGSYEQYF
abundance: .
v_gene: TRBV6-6
d_gene: TRBD1
j_gene: TRBJ2-7

CDR3nt: TGCGCCAGCAGCCCAGTGCTCCAAGAGACCCAGTACTTC
CDR3aa: CASSPVLQETQYF
abundance: .
v_gene: TRBV5-1
d_gene: .
j_gene: TRBJ2-5

CDR3nt: TGTGCCAGCAGCCTCCAACCAGGGCCCCAGGGAGAGACCCAGTACTTC
CDR3aa: CASSLQPGPQGETQYF
abundance: .
v_gene: TRBV21-1
d_gene: .
j_gene: TRBJ2-5

CDR3nt: TGTGCCAGCAGCCCAGGACAGGGAGGGGATACGCAGTATTTT
CDR3aa: CASSPGQGGDTQYF
abundance: .
v_gene: TRBV11-2
d_gene: .
j_gene: TRBJ2-3

CDR3nt: TGTGCCAGCAGGGGAACAGGTTCCTACGAGCAGTACTTC
CDR3aa: CASRGTGSYEQYF
abundance: .
v_gene: TRBV6-5
d_gene: .
j_gene: TRBJ2-7

CDR3nt: TGTGCCAGCAGTAGGAACCGGAGGCCCCCCTACGAGCAGTACTTC
CDR3aa: CASSRNRRPPYEQYF
abundance: .
v_gene: TRBV28
d_gene: .
j_gene: TRBJ2-7

CDR3nt: TGTGCCAGCAGGGGGGGGCCGTACACCGGGGAGCTGTTTTTT
CDR3aa: CASRGGPYTGELFF
abundance: .
v_gene: TRBV11-3
d_gene: .
j_gene: TRBJ2-2

CDR3nt: TGTGCCAGCAGCCCCCTCCTGGGTGGCCTAGCGGCTTACAATGAGCAGTTCTTC
CDR3aa: CASSPLLGGLAAYNEQFF
abundance: .
v_gene: TRBV9
d_gene: TRBD2
j_gene: TRBJ2-1

CDR3nt: TGTGCCAGCAGCGACAGGGAAGGGGAAAAACTGTTTTTT
CDR3aa: CASSDREGEKLFF
abundance: .
v_gene: TRBV6-5
d_gene: TRBD1
j_gene: TRBJ1-4

CDR3nt: TGTGCCAGCAGCCGACAGGGAGACGAGCAGTACTTC
CDR3aa: CASSRQGDEQYF
abundance: .
v_gene: TRBV3-1/TRBV3-2
d_gene: TRBD1
j_gene: TRBJ2-7

CDR3nt: TGTGCCAGCAGACCTGACAGGGTCATTGTGCGAGAGCAGTACTTC
CDR3aa: CASRPDRVIVREQYF
abundance: .
v_gene: TRBV28
d_gene: TRBD1
j_gene: TRBJ2-7

CDR3nt: TGTGCCAGTAGTATTAGGGGGACCCTTAGCAATCAGCCCCAGCATTTT
CDR3aa: CASSIRGTLSNQPQHF
abundance: few
v_gene: TRBV19
d_gene: .
j_gene: TRBJ1-5

CDR3nt: TGTGCCAGCAGCTTGGAACCCAGTTCTAACTATGGCTACACCTTC
CDR3aa: CASSLEPSSNYGYTF
abundance: .
v_gene: TRBV5-6
d_gene: .
j_gene: TRBJ1-2

CDR3nt: TGCGCCAGCAGCCAAGGTTTCCACGGGGGGGGCACAGATACGCAGTATTTT
CDR3aa: CASSQGFHGGGTDTQYF
abundance: .
v_gene: TRBV4-3
d_gene: TRBD2
j_gene: TRBJ2-3

CDR3nt: TGTGCCAGCAGTTCTACTAGCGGGTGGCGTGATACGCAGTATTTT
CDR3aa: CASSSTSGWRDTQYF
abundance: .
v_gene: TRBV28
d_gene: TRBD2
j_gene: TRBJ2-3

CDR3nt: TGTGCCAGCAGCCAGGGGCGAGCTAACACTGAAGCTTTCTTT
CDR3aa: CASSQGRANTEAFF
abundance: .
v_gene: TRBV7-2
d_gene: .
j_gene: TRBJ1-1

CDR3nt: TGTGCCAGCAGCCATGTGTCTAGCGGGAGCTATGAGCAGTTCTTC
CDR3aa: CASSHVSSGSYEQFF
abundance: .
v_gene: TRBV14
d_gene: TRBD2
j_gene: TRBJ2-1

CDR3nt: TGTGCCAGCAAAACAGAGACAGGCGAAGAGACCCAGTACTTC
CDR3aa: CASKTETGEETQYF
abundance: .
v_gene: TRBV27
d_gene: .
j_gene: TRBJ2-5

CDR3nt: TGCGCCAGCAGCTTGGGACCTACAGGATCGATTCTCTACGAGCAGTACTTC
CDR3aa: CASSLGPTGSILYEQYF
abundance: once
v_gene: TRBV5-1
d_gene: .
j_gene: TRBJ2-7

CDR3nt: TGCGCCAGCAGCGGGGACCCGGGACAGTACAATGAGCAGTTCTTC
CDR3aa: CASSGDPGQYNEQFF
abundance: .
v_gene: TRBV5-1
d_gene: TRBD1
j_gene: TRBJ2-1

CDR3nt: TGTGCCACCAGCAGAGAAGGAGAGGGAGCGGACATTCAGTACTTC
CDR3aa: CATSREGEGADIQYF
abundance: few
v_gene: TRBV15
d_gene: .
j_gene: TRBJ2-4

CDR3nt: TGTGCCAGCAGCTTAGATCAGTGGAATGAGCAGTTCTTC
CDR3aa: CASSLDQWNEQFF
abundance: .
v_gene: TRBV11-3
d_gene: .
j_gene: TRBJ2-1

CDR3nt: TGTGCCAGCAGCCTGAGCGGCACAGATACGCAGTATTTT
CDR3aa: CASSLSGTDTQYF
abundance: .
v_gene: TRBV7-3
d_gene: .
j_gene: TRBJ2-3

CDR3nt: TGTGCCAGCAGGCTAAACTACGAGCAGTACTTC
CDR3aa: CASRLNYEQYF
abundance: .
v_gene: TRBV2
d_gene: .
j_gene: TRBJ2-7

CDR3nt: TGTGCCAGCGTTAGAGCCAGCACAGATACGCAGTATTTT
CDR3aa: CASVRASTDTQYF
abundance: .
v_gene: TRBV10-3
d_gene: .
j_gene: TRBJ2-3

CDR3nt: TGTGCCAGCAGCCTCGGGACAGGGGGGGCCTACGAGCAGTACTTC
CDR3aa: CASSLGTGGAYEQYF
abundance: .
v_gene: TRBV7-8
d_gene: TRBD1
j_gene: TRBJ2-7

CDR3nt: TGTGCCAGTAGCTTTCGGGAGTACAGAGAGCAGTTCTTC
CDR3aa: CASSFREYREQFF
abundance: .
v_gene: TRBV19
d_gene: .
j_gene: TRBJ2-1

CDR3nt: TGTGCCAGCAGCTCCAGGGAATGGGACACTGAAGCTTTCTTT
CDR3aa: CASSSREWDTEAFF
abundance: .
v_gene: TRBV7-2
d_gene: .
j_gene: TRBJ1-1

CDR3nt: TGCGCCAGCAGCTTGGGGGACAGGGTGAGGAACTATGGCTACACCTTC
CDR3aa: CASSLGDRVRNYGYTF
abundance: .
v_gene: TRBV5-1
d_gene: TRBD1
j_gene: TRBJ1-2